The clone carrying this T cell receptor beta chain was seen more than once but under ten times. This specimen belongs to a study of response to subunit inactivated influenza vaccine. TCRdb reanalysed the RT-PCR reads using MiXCR and keeps one entry per CDR3 protein. The table records some 800,000 distinct CDR3 sequences, approximately 21% of them present only once. Trimming took 6 bases from V and 0 from J, leaving 15 bases between them. This CDR3 comprises 16 residues. CDR1 is SNHLY, CDR2 FYNNEI, per germline. The sequences come from PBMCs from blood, collected around 5 days after vaccination. The clonotype comes from a man aged 50 to 59 who received an inactivated influenza vaccine. This rearrangement joins TRBV2 to TRBJ2-1; no firm D call. CDR3 sequence (DNA): TGTGCCAGCAGAGCCTCTAGGGTTAGCTCCTACAATGAGCAGTTCTTC. Translation gives CASRASRVSSYNEQFF. The full variable domain, its missing parts supplied by reference TRBV2 and TRBJ2-1, is EPEVTQTPSHQVTQMGQEVILRCVPISNHLYFYWYRQILGQKVEFLVSFYNNEISEKSEIFDDQFSVERPDGSNFTLKIRSTKLEDSAMYFCASRASRVSSYNEQFFGPGTRLTVL.